The 11 T cell receptor beta chains below all came from one sample that was sequenced in a study of response to subunit inactivated influenza vaccine. TCRdb reprocessed the RT-PCR reads with MiXCR, giving one entry per CDR3 protein. The sample consists of about 540,000 distinct CDR3 sequences, around 21% of them appearing once. The same sample was also used in a study of T cells expressing NK-cell markers. That paper notes: 5'RACE template switching with UMIs generated TCR beta cDNA.

Sample: CD4+ T cells sorted from PBMCs, taken approximately 13 days after vaccination. These receptors all stem from a man aged 50 to 59 who received an inactivated influenza vaccine.

This clonotype was seen a handful of times. The chain couples TRBV4-3 to TRBJ2-3; D is uncertain. Germline CDR1 LGHNA, CDR2 YSLEER. With 1 base removed from V and 0 bases from J, the gap between germline ends came to 14 bases. The CDR3 consists of 17 residues. This chain's CDR3 is CASSQGSALLSTDTQYF. The CDR3 DNA reads TGCGCCAGCAGCCAAGGTTCGGCCCTACTTAGCACAGATACGCAGTATTTT.

This clonotype occurred a few times. CDR3 nucleotides: TGTGCCAGCAGCGTAGAGAAGGGCACTGAAGCTTTCTTT. This sequence encodes CASSVEKGTEAFF. This chain links TRBV9 with TRBJ1-1; D unresolved. With 0 bases removed from V and 4 bases from J, the gap between germline ends came to 7 bases. The CDR3 covers 13 residues. Germline V CDR1 and CDR2: SGDLS, YYNGEE.

CDR3 residues: CSARLGQPQHF. CDR3 sequence (DNA): TGCAGTGCTAGGTTAGGTCAGCCCCAGCATTTT. The chain recombines TRBV20-1 with TRBJ1-5; D ambiguous. This CDR3 is 11 amino acids long. Germline V gene data show CDR1 as DFQATT and CDR2 as SNEGSKA (reference sequence). The germline V and J ends were trimmed by 3 bases and 6 bases, with 6 bases remaining between them.

This clonotype was detected only a few times. V usage is TRBV12-3 or TRBV12-4 and J usage is TRBJ2-5, with 15 bases that match TRBD2. Trimming cost V 5 bases and J 5 bases; bases outside gene matches: 3. The CDR3 is made up of 15 amino acids. In DNA form, the CDR3 reads TGTGCCAGCAGTCGGACTAGCGGGGGGGGGGAGACCCAGTACTTC. Translating gives CASSRTSGGGETQYF.

There are a few counts of this clonotype. The CDR3 DNA follows: TGCAGTGCTCCCGGGGACTTAATAGCTACAGATACGCAGTATTTT. Residues: CSAPGDLIATDTQYF. The chain is built from TRBV20-1 and TRBJ2-3; possible D gene TRBD2, 6 bases. Germline V gene data show CDR1 as DFQATT and CDR2 as SNEGSKA (reference sequence). This CDR3 is 15 amino acids long. V shed 5 bases and J shed 3 bases, with 18 bases lying between them.

This rearrangement joins TRBV4-2 to TRBJ1-2; 9 nucleotides line up with TRBD1. This CDR3 spans 13 amino acids. The junction had 5 bases not matched to a gene; V was cut back by 6 bases and J by 6 bases. Per the germline V gene, CDR1 is LGHNA and CDR2 is YNFKEQ. The CDR3 loop is CASRNTGGDGYTF. As DNA, the CDR3 is TGTGCCAGCAGAAATACAGGGGGCGATGGCTACACCTTC.

This clonotype appeared once. The chain combines TRBV3-1 with TRBJ1-2; D uncertain. Germline V lookup: CDR1 LGHDT, CDR2 YNNKEL (reference sequence). Trimming took off 0 bases at V and 5 bases at J, with 10 bases between the two ends. This CDR3 contains 14 residues. This CDR3 is CASSQDRTSYGYTF. The CDR3 DNA reads TGTGCCAGCAGCCAAGACAGGACTTCTTATGGCTACACCTTC.

This chain uses TRBV11-2 with TRBJ2-1, with 8 nucleotides matching TRBD2. The germline gives CDR1 SGHAT, CDR2 FQNNGV. J was trimmed by 5 bases and V by 5 bases; bases with no gene match: 8. This CDR3 has 15 residues. CDR3 DNA sequence: TGTGCCAGCAGCATAAGGACTAGCCATAACAATGAGCAGTTCTTC. Translation: CASSIRTSHNNEQFF.

This clonotype was found once. V usage is TRBV5-1 and J usage is TRBJ2-7; D remains ambiguous. Trimming shortened V by 4 bases and J by 7 bases, and 21 bases separated the two germline ends. CDR3 length: 15 amino acids. CDR1 and CDR2 (germline): SGHRS, YFSETQ. The CDR3 DNA reads TGCGCCAGCAGCCCTGGAGACCGACTCGGTGGGGAGCAGTACTTC. Its translation is CASSPGDRLGGEQYF.

The CDR3 sequence: CASSTMAGPYGYTF. CDR3 coding DNA: TGTGCCAGCAGTACGATGGCAGGGCCCTATGGCTACACCTTC. V usage is TRBV6-1 and J usage is TRBJ1-2, with D maybe TRBD1 (5 bases). CDR3 length: 14 residues. V was cut by 5 bases and J by 4 bases, with 14 bases left in between. Per germline, CDR1 MNHNS and CDR2 SASEGT.

This clonotype appeared a few times. The chain recombines TRBV19 with TRBJ2-1; 8 nucleotides match TRBD1. CDR1 LNHDA and CDR2 SQIVND come from the germline V gene (reference sequence). This CDR3 region has 16 residues. V lost 5 bases to trimming and J lost 4 bases; unmatched junction nucleotides: 10. CDR3 amino acids: CASSGRTGLLYNEQFF. DNA of the CDR3: TGTGCCAGTAGTGGACGGACAGGGCTCCTTTACAATGAGCAGTTCTTC.